This T cell receptor beta chain is from a study of T cells after yellow fever vaccination. Study in general: Preparation of fractions with low cell numbers was performed using SMART-Seq v4 Ultra Low Input. Regarding the study as a whole: Although the secondary response was weaker, it peaked faster, at day 5 versus 15.

TCRdb reanalysed the 5' RACE reads using MiXCR and keeps one entry per CDR3 protein. The repertoire holds tens of thousands of distinct CDR3 sequences, with about 7.2% as singletons. This clonotype was picked up many times. What it binds is unknown. Deletions cut 5 bases from V and 2 bases from J, with 16 bases between. Per germline, CDR1 LNHDA and CDR2 SQIVND (reference sequence). The CDR3 consists of 15 residues. Sequencing was performed on CD8+ T cells sorted from PBMCs, taken approximately 11 days after the first yellow fever vaccination. The V call is TRBV19, the J call TRBJ2-7; D perhaps matches TRBD2 (5 bases). This sequence was found in a young man who received the YFV17D yellow fever vaccine. Here the CDR3 reads CASSVAFGMPYEQYV. CDR3 sequence (DNA): TGTGCCAGTAGTGTGGCGTTCGGGATGCCCTACGAGCAGTACGTC.